A selection of T cell receptor beta chains follows, all from one sample in a study of cytomegalovirus exposure and HLA in healthy donors. Profiling relied on immunoSEQ multiplex PCR, and the TCRdb table lists in-frame clones only, not all of them. The data contain under 200,000 clones, 60% to 80% of them singletons. Material for sequencing was PBMCs. The receptor source for this set is a female donor in good health and CMV-seronegative. The CDR3 runs from the conserved cysteine through the conserved F or W. A D gene is named only where the DNA matches it firmly. Only some rows state a clone size, as once, few, many or a class for expanded clones.

d_call	clone_size	v_call	j_call	cdr3_aa	cdr3_nt
.	.	TRBV4-3	TRBJ1-6	CASSQAPGGSPLHF	TGCGCCAGCAGCCAAGCCCCAGGCGGGTCACCCCTCCACTTT
.	.	TRBV29-1	TRBJ2-7	CSVQTGYEQYF	TGCAGCGTCCAGACTGGTTACGAGCAGTACTTC
.	few	TRBV7-6	TRBJ2-5	CASSATFFTPPVPQYF	TGTGCCAGCAGCGCCACCTTCTTTACCCCGCCGGTGCCCCAGTACTTC
TRBD1	.	TRBV18	TRBJ1-1	CASSPGGQGEAFF	TGTGCCAGCTCACCTGGGGGACAGGGGGAAGCTTTCTTT
TRBD2	.	TRBV6-1	TRBJ2-1	CASSPSGPYNEQFF	TGTGCCAGCAGCCCTAGCGGGCCCTACAATGAGCAGTTCTTC
.	.	TRBV5-1	TRBJ1-1	CASSVQGGNTEAFF	TGCGCCAGCAGCGTGCAAGGGGGGAACACTGAAGCTTTCTTT
TRBD1	.	TRBV18	TRBJ1-3	CASSQWTGAGNTIYF	TGTGCCAGCTCACAATGGACAGGGGCTGGAAACACCATATATTTT
TRBD1	.	TRBV6-1	TRBJ1-2	CASQKTGAGGYTF	TGTGCCAGTCAGAAGACAGGGGCCGGGGGCTACACCTTC
TRBD2	few	TRBV5-1	TRBJ2-3	CASSFGGLAGLGPDTQYF	TGCGCCAGCAGCTTCGGGGGACTAGCGGGATTAGGCCCAGATACGCAGTATTTT
TRBD1	.	TRBV19	TRBJ1-2	CASSRGTENYGYTF	TGTGCCAGTAGTAGGGGGACAGAAAACTATGGCTACACCTTC
.	.	TRBV9	TRBJ2-2	CASSPRRDFLGELFF	TGTGCCAGCAGCCCCCGCCGGGACTTCCTCGGGGAGCTGTTTTTT
TRBD1	.	TRBV6-1	TRBJ1-1	CASSGQGVGTEAFF	TGTGCCAGCAGTGGACAGGGGGTAGGGACTGAAGCTTTCTTT
.	.	TRBV29-1	TRBJ2-7	CSVQGQGGNEQYF	TGCAGCGTACAAGGACAGGGAGGGAACGAGCAGTACTTC
.	.	TRBV9	TRBJ2-7	CASSVEGSGTAYEQYF	TGTGCCAGCAGCGTAGAAGGGAGCGGCACAGCCTACGAGCAGTACTTC